The 10 T cell receptor beta chains below were found in one sample sequenced in a study of T cell changes during pregnancy in multiple sclerosis. Repertoires were generated with immunoSEQ multiplex PCR, while TCRdb's copy carries only in-frame clones and drops some. The data contain 37,000 or so clones, approximately 90% of them seen just once; the ten biggest clones take up under 0.5%. The sample here was CD4+ T cells from peripheral blood mononuclear cells, taken in the second trimester of pregnancy. Source of these receptors: a female donor with multiple sclerosis, enrolled in a pregnancy study.

The chain carries TRBV7-2 and TRBJ2-5; D unresolved. The length of the CDR3 is 15 residues. Trimming removed 5 bases at V and 2 bases at J, with 15 bases between. Germline V gene sequence: CDR1 SGHTA, CDR2 FQGNSA. The DNA for the CDR3 is TGTGCCAGCAGCCCCGGCCGAACTACGCAAGAGACCCAGTACTTC. Its protein is CASSPGRTTQETQYF. Drawing the rest from reference TRBV7-2 and TRBJ2-5, the complete variable domain is GAGVSQSPSNKVTEKGKDVELRCDPISGHTALYWYRQSLGQGLEFLIYFQGNSAPDKSGLPSDRFSAERTGGSVSTLTIQRTQQEDSAVYLCASSPGRTTQETQYFGPGTRLLVL.

The table lists this clone with a count of one. The J gene is TRBJ2-5, the V gene TRBV28; D is undetermined. This CDR3 is 11 amino acids long. V was cut by 3 bases and J by 8 bases, with 7 bases left in between. CDR1 MDHEN and CDR2 SYDVKM come from the germline V gene. In DNA form, the CDR3 reads TGTGCCAGCAGTTTCTATGGTACCCAGTACTTC. Protein product: CASSFYGTQYF.

The genes are TRBV5-1 and TRBJ2-5, with TRBD1 as a possible D gene (5 bases). The V gene's germline CDR1 is SGHRS and CDR2 YFSETQ. V lost 5 bases, J lost 1 base, and 12 bases lay in between. The CDR3 extends over 14 amino acids. The CDR3 sequence: CASRDRGSQETQYF. CDR3 nucleotide sequence: TGCGCCAGCAGAGACAGAGGCAGCCAAGAGACCCAGTACTTC.

The rearrangement links TRBV9 to TRBJ1-2, with 10 bases fitting TRBD1. The CDR3 length is 15 residues. The trim removed 4 bases at V and 4 bases at J, leaving 7 bases unmatched. The germline CDR1 and CDR2 sequences are SGDLS and YYNGEE. CDR3: CASSLGQGEGYGYTF. CDR3 coding DNA: TGTGCCAGCAGCCTAGGACAGGGGGAAGGCTATGGCTACACCTTC.

This clone was seen a single time. In the same sample, other DNA sequences code for this CDR3. The genes are TRBV4-3 and TRBJ1-2; possibly TRBD1 for D (6 bases). CDR3 length: 15 amino acids. Germline V CDR1 and CDR2: LGHNA, YSLEER. The ends were cut back, 0 bases at V and 2 bases at J, with 10 bases in the middle. The CDR3 DNA follows: TGCGCCAGCAGCCAAGACGCAGGGGAGAACTATGGCTACACCTTC. Residues: CASSQDAGENYGYTF.

The chain uses TRBV19 and TRBJ2-2, with D tentatively TRBD1 (5 bases). Germline CDR1 and CDR2: LNHDA and SQIVND (reference sequence). V shed 6 bases and J shed 5 bases, with 10 bases lying between them. The CDR3 runs to 13 residues. CDR3 coding DNA: TGTGCCAGTAGGCGGAAGGGGACCGGGGAGCTGTTTTTT. Translating gives CASRRKGTGELFF.

V and J are TRBV12-5 and TRBJ1-4, with TRBD1 identical over 11 bases. Germline lookup yields CDR1 LGHNT and CDR2 FRNRAP. J gave up 0 bases and V 3 bases, and 9 bases lay outside the gene matches. CDR3 length: 19 residues. The CDR3 DNA sequence: TGTGCTAGTGGTTTCCCCGGGGACAGGGGGTCTACAACTAATGAAAAACTGTTTTTT. Translating it yields CASGFPGDRGSTTNEKLFF.

The V gene is TRBV30, the J gene TRBJ2-2, with unresolved D. The CDR3 is made up of 14 amino acids. Germline CDR1 is GTSNPN and CDR2 is SVGIG (reference sequence). V was pared by 0 bases and J by 4 bases, with 9 bases between. DNA of the CDR3: TGTGCCTGGAGTGTGAATCAGGCCACCGGGGAGCTGTTTTTT. Translated, it gives CAWSVNQATGELFF. The variable domain in full, completed from reference TRBV30 and TRBJ2-2, reads SQTIHQWPATLVQPVGSPLSLECTVEGTSNPNLYWYRQAAGRGLQLLFYSVGIGQISSEVPQNLSASRPQDRQFILSSKKLLLSDSGFYLCAWSVNQATGELFFGEGSRLTVL.

The J gene is TRBJ2-1, the V gene TRBV27; 9 bases are shared with TRBD1. CDR1 and CDR2 (germline): MNHEY, SMNVEV (reference sequence). With 5 bases clipped from V and 4 bases from J, the junction kept 6 bases outside the gene matches. This CDR3 region has 15 residues. The CDR3 sequence: CASSPRTGAYNEQFF. The CDR3 coding sequence is TGTGCCAGCAGTCCCCGGACAGGGGCTTACAATGAGCAGTTCTTC.

The J gene is TRBJ2-7, the V gene TRBV18; perhaps TRBD1 as D (6 bases). Trimming cost V 0 bases and J 2 bases, with 14 bases left between them. CDR3 length: 16 residues. Germline CDR1 reads KGHSH; CDR2 reads LQKENI. The DNA for the CDR3 is TGTGCCAGCTCACCACCGTTGACTTGGGGGCCCTACGAGCAGTACTTC. Protein: CASSPPLTWGPYEQYF.